The T cell receptor beta chain under discussion was sequenced for a study of cytomegalovirus exposure and HLA in healthy donors. The wider study: A preliminary data release comprised 80 million or so unique TCRs obtained from HLA-typed donors. Points from the study as a whole: Based on reports, TCR beta sequences accurately predicted HLA-A and HLA-B alleles for most subjects. Immune exposure information comprised only CMV serostatus.

The germline CDR1 and CDR2 sequences are KGHSH and LQKENI. This CDR3 is 14 amino acids long. The ends lost 1 base at V and 3 bases at J; junction bases unmatched: 0. This clone was seen more than once but under ten times. Its antigen is still unknown. Use of 60 Vbeta and 13 Jbeta primers characterized the PCR. Some clones are missing from TCRdb's copy, which holds only in-frame ones; the method was immunoSEQ multiplex PCR. The data hold 75,000 to 95,000 clones, with 65% to 80% observed a single time. The chain carries TRBV18 and TRBJ1-1; TRBD1 matches 9 bases. This sequence originates from a human donor in good health. What was sequenced was PBMCs. CDR3 region: CASSPRDRDTEAFF. CDR3 coding DNA: TGTGCCAGCTCACCACGGGACAGGGACACTGAAGCTTTCTTT.